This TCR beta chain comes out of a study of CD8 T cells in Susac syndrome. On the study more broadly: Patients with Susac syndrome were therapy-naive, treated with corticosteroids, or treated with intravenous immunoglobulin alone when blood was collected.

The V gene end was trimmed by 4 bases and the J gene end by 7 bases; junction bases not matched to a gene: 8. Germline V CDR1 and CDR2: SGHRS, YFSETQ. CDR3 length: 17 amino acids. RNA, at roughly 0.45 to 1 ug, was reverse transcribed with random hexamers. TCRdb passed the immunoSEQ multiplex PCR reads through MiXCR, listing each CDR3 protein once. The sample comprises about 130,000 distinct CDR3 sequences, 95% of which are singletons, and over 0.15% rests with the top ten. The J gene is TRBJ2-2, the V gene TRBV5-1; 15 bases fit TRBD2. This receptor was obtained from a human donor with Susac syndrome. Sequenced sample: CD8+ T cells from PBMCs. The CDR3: CASSLGLAGGPGGELFF. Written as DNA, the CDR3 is TGCGCCAGCAGCCTCGGACTAGCGGGAGGGCCTGGCGGGGAGCTGTTTTTT.